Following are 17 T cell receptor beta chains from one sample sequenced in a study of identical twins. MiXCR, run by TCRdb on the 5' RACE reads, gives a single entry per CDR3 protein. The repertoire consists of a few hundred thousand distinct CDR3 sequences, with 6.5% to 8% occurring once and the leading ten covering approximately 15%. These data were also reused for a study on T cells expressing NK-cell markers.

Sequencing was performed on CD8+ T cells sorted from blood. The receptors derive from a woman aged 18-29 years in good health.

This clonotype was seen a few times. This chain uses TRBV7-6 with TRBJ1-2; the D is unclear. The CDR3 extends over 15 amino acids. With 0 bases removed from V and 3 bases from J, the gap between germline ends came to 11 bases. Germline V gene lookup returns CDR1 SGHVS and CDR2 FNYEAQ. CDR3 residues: CASSLAPGYDYGYTF. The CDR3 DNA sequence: TGTGCCAGCAGCTTAGCCCCGGGTTACGACTATGGCTACACCTTC.

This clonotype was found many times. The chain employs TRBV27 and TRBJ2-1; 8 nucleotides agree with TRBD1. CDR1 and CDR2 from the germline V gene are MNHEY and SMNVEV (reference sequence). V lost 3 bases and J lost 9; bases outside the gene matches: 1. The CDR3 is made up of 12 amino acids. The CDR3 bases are TGTGCCAGCAGTTTCGGACAGGGTGAGCAGTTCTTC. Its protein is CASSFGQGEQFF.

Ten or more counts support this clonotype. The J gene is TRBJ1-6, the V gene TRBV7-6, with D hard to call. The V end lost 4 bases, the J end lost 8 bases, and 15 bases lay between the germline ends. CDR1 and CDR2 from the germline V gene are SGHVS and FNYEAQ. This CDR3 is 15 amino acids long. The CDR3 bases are TGTGCCAGCAGCTCCGCCCCTAACGGGGATTCACCCCTCCACTTT. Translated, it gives CASSSAPNGDSPLHF.

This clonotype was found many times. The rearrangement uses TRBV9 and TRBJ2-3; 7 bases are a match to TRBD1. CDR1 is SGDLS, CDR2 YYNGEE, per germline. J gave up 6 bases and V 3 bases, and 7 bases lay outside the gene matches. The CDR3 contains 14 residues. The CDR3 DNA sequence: TGTGCCAGCAGCGCGGAAGGGACAGCCGATACGCAGTATTTT. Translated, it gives CASSAEGTADTQYF.

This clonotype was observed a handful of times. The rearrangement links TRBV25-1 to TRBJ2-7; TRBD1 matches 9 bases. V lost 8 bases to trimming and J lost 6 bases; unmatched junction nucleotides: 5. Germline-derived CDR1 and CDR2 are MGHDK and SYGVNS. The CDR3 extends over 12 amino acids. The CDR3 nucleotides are TGTGCCAGCGGGACAGGGAACGGCGAGCAGTACTTC. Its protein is CASGTGNGEQYF.

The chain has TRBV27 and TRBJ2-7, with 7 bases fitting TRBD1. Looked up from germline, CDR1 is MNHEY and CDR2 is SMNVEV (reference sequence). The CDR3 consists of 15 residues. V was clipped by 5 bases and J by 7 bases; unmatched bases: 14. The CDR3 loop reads CASSPTVTGFFEQYF. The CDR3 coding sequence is TGTGCCAGCAGTCCGACAGTGACAGGGTTTTTTGAGCAGTACTTC.

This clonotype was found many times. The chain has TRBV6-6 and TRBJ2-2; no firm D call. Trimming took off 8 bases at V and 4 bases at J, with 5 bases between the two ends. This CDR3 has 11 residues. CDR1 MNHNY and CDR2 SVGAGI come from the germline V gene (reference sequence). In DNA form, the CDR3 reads TGTGCCAGCGAAAGCACCGGGGAGCTGTTTTTT. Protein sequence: CASESTGELFF.

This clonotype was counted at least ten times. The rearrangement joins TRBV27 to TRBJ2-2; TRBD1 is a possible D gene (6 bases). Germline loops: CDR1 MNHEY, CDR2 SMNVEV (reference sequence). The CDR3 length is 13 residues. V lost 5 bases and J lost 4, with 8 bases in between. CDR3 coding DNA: TGTGCCAGCAGTCCACAGGGCACCGGGGAGCTGTTTTTT. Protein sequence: CASSPQGTGELFF.

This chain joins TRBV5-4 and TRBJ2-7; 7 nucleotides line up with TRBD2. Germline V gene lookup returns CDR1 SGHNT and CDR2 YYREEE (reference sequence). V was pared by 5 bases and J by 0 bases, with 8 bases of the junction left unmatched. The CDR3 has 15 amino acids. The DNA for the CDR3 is TGTGCCAGCAGTAAATCTAGCGGCAGCTCCTACGAGCAGTACTTC. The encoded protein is CASSKSSGSSYEQYF.

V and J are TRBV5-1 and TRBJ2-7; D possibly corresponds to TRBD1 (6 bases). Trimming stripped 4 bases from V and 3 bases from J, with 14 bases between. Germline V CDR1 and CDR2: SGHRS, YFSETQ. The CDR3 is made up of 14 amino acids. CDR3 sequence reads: CASSGTGTYYEQYF. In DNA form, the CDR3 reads TGCGCCAGCAGCGGAACCGGGACATACTACGAGCAGTACTTC.

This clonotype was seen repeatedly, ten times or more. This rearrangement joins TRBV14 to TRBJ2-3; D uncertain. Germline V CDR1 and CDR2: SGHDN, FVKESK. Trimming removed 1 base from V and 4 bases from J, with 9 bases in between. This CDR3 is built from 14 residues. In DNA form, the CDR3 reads TGTGCCAGCAGCCAAGTCACGAGAGCAGATACGCAGTATTTT. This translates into CASSQVTRADTQYF.

The DNA for the CDR3 is TGTGCCAGCAGTTTAGCCCTCCCTAGCGGTACGCAGTATTTT. Residues: CASSLALPSGTQYF. V usage is TRBV27 and J usage is TRBJ2-3; 7 nucleotides agree with TRBD2. The CDR3 consists of 14 residues. Germline V lookup: CDR1 MNHEY, CDR2 SMNVEV (reference sequence). J gave up 8 bases and V 2 bases, and 7 bases lay outside the gene matches.

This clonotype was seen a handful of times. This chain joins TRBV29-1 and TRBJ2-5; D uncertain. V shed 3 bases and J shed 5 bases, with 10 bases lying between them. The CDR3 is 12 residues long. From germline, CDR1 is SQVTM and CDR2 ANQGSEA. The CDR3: CSVEWETETQYF. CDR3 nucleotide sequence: TGCAGCGTTGAGTGGGAAACGGAGACCCAGTACTTC.

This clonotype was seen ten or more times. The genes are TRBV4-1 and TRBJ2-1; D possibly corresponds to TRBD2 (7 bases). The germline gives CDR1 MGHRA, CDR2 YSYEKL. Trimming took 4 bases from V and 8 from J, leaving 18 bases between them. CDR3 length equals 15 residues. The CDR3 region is CASSRGGGKWDEQFF. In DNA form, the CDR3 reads TGCGCCAGCAGCCGGGGGGGCGGGAAGTGGGATGAGCAGTTCTTC.

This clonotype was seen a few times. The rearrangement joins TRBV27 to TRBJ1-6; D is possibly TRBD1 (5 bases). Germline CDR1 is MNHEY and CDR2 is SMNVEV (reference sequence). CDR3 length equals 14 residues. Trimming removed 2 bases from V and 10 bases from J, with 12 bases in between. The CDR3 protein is CASSLRGLGSPLHF. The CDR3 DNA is TGTGCCAGCAGTTTAAGGGGTCTCGGGTCACCCCTCCACTTT.

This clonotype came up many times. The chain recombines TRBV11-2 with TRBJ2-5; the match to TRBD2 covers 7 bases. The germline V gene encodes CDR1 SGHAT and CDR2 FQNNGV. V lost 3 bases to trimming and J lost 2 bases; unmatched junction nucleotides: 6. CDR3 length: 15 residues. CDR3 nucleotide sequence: TGTGCCAGCAGCTTTTTTTACGGGGGGCAAGAGACCCAGTACTTC. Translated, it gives CASSFFYGGQETQYF.

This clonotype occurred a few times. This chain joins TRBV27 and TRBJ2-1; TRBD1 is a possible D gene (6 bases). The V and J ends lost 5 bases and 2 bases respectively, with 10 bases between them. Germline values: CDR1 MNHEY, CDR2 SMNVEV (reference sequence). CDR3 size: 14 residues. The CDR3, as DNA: TGTGCCAGCAGTACAGGGTACACCTACAATGAGCAGTTCTTC. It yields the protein CASSTGYTYNEQFF.